This T cell receptor beta chain emerged from a study of T cells in Graves' hyperthyroidism and ophthalmopathy. The CDR3 runs to 15 residues. Germline loops: CDR1 KGHSH, CDR2 LQKENI. V was trimmed by 2 bases and J by 6 bases, leaving 11 bases between them. Study observations and caveats: Ophthalmopathy was separated from stable hyperthyroidism by a 13 V-J model.

Recently diagnosed hyperthyroidism of less than 2 months' duration affected patients aged 18 to 65. Uncontrolled infection, other autoimmune disease, pregnancy or lactation disqualified patients from enrolment. Each diagnosis was grounded in clinical symptoms, serum thyroxine and TRAb, thyroid ultrasound, and orbital computed tomography. TCR beta CDR3 regions were amplified from RNA. Researchers ran a first-round RT-PCR on the TCR CDR3 using the HTBI primer set. MiXCR, run by TCRdb on the multiplex PCR reads, gives a single entry per CDR3 protein. The sample holds under 750,000 distinct CDR3 sequences, 18% seen once. The table lists this clonotype with a few counts. Its target is unknown.

Sequencing was carried out using blood. This TCR was recovered from a woman aged 45-59 years with Graves' hyperthyroidism that later progressed to Graves' ophthalmopathy. The V gene is TRBV18, the J gene TRBJ1-6, with D hard to call. The CDR3 spells CASSPVQDLNSPLHF. The CDR3 region has the DNA TGTGCCAGCTCACCAGTCCAGGACCTTAATTCACCCCTCCACTTT.